These 28 T cell receptor beta chains came from one sample sequenced in a study of cytomegalovirus exposure and HLA in healthy donors. The PCR was carried out with 60 Vbeta primers and 13 Jbeta primers. Profiled with immunoSEQ multiplex PCR; TCRdb holds only in-frame clones, not every one. The repertoire consists of some 220,000 clones, with 78% occurring once and the leading ten covering around 0.45%. Material: PBMCs. The receptors originated from a boy between 10 and 17 years old in good health and CMV-seronegative.

The chain links TRBV5-1 to TRBJ2-7, with 10 positions matching TRBD1. The CDR3 has 16 amino acids. CDR1 is SGHRS and CDR2 is YFSETQ in the germline V gene. Trimming cost V 4 bases and J 5 bases; bases outside gene matches: 12. The CDR3 coding sequence is TGCGCCAGCAGCCCCCCCACGGGACAGGGGATCCACGAGCAGTACTTC. As protein: CASSPPTGQGIHEQYF.

The V gene is TRBV29-1, the J gene TRBJ2-5, with 10 bases matching TRBD1. With the DNA end fitting TRBJ2-7 better, the J assignment may be wrong. CDR3 length equals 13 residues. Germline V gives CDR1 SQVTM, CDR2 ANQGSEA. This CDR3 is CSAGQGVYYEQYF. CDR3 DNA sequence: TGCAGCGCTGGACAGGGGGTTTACTACGAGCAGTACTTC.

This clone was counted a single time. V gene TRBV30 combines with J gene TRBJ2-7; TRBD1 agrees at 10 bases. Trimming at V came to 3 bases and at J to 1 base, leaving 3 bases not matched to a gene. The CDR3 is made up of 14 amino acids. Germline assignment: CDR1 GTSNPN and CDR2 SVGIG (reference sequence). CDR3 protein: CAWRDRGESYEQYF. CDR3 sequence (DNA): TGTGCCTGGAGGGACAGGGGGGAATCCTACGAGCAGTACTTC.

V usage is TRBV2 and J usage is TRBJ1-1, with D perhaps TRBD1 (6 bases). The germline V gene has CDR1 SNHLY and CDR2 FYNNEI. This CDR3 has 15 amino acids. Trimming removed 4 bases at V and 0 bases at J, with 12 bases between. The CDR3 nucleotides read TGTGCCAGCAGTGGCGCAGGGGCGCTGAACACTGAAGCTTTCTTT. Amino acids: CASSGAGALNTEAFF.

This chain links TRBV7-3 with TRBJ1-1; 7 bases fit TRBD1. J lost 3 bases, V lost 2 bases, and 0 bases had no gene match. In germline, CDR1 is SGHTA, CDR2 FQGTGA. This CDR3 contains 13 residues. The CDR3 DNA reads TGTGCCAGCAGCTTAGACAGGGACACTGAAGCTTTCTTT. Protein: CASSLDRDTEAFF.

This chain joins TRBV4-1 and TRBJ1-5; D is undetermined. The CDR3 spans 16 residues. V was trimmed by 0 bases and J by 9 bases, leaving 18 bases between them. Germline CDR1 and CDR2: MGHRA and YSYEKL. The CDR3 DNA is TGCGCCAGCAGCCAAGATAGGTTCCCCGCTCGAGGGCCCCAGCATTTT. Amino acid sequence: CASSQDRFPARGPQHF.

This chain connects TRBV7-3 to TRBJ2-1; the D gene is possibly TRBD1 (6 bases). Germline V gene lookup returns CDR1 SGHTA and CDR2 FQGTGA. The germline V and J ends were trimmed by 5 bases and 4 bases, with 18 bases remaining between them. The CDR3 contains 16 residues. CDR3 region: CASSVGPDRPYNEQFF. DNA for the CDR3: TGTGCCAGCAGCGTTGGGCCGGACAGACCTTACAATGAGCAGTTCTTC.

The V gene is TRBV5-6, the J gene TRBJ1-3; 7 nucleotides agree with TRBD1. V dropped 0 bases and J dropped 2; count of bases not matched to a gene: 5. CDR1 SGHDT and CDR2 YYEEEE come from the germline V gene. The CDR3 has 16 residues. CDR3 sequence (DNA): TGTGCCAGCAGCTTGGGACAGGGTCGAACTGGAAACACCATATATTTT. Amino acids: CASSLGQGRTGNTIYF.

V usage is TRBV18 and J usage is TRBJ2-5; 11 nucleotides line up with TRBD2. From germline, CDR1 is KGHSH and CDR2 LQKENI. The V and J ends lost 3 bases and 5 bases, in that order; junction bases with no gene match: 11. The CDR3 is 17 residues long. Here the CDR3 DNA reads TGTGCCAGCTCACCCGAGTTAACTAGCGGGAGCTGGGAGACCCAGTACTTC. Translation: CASSPELTSGSWETQYF.

The chain uses TRBV5-1 and TRBJ2-1; TRBD1 agrees at 7 bases. There are 16 residues in the CDR3. Germline CDR1 reads SGHRS; CDR2 reads YFSETQ. The ends lost 3 bases at V and 4 bases at J; junction bases unmatched: 10. The CDR3 reads CASSSNRGSEYNEQFF. The CDR3 region has the DNA TGCGCCAGCAGCTCAAACAGGGGCTCAGAATACAATGAGCAGTTCTTC.

V gene TRBV11-2 combines with J gene TRBJ2-7, with 8 nucleotides matching TRBD2. CDR3 size: 14 residues. Germline V CDR1 and CDR2: SGHAT, FQNNGV. J gave up 2 bases and V 5 bases, and 5 bases lay outside the gene matches. Here the CDR3 reads CASSPEAGAYEQYF. In nucleotides, the CDR3 is TGTGCCAGCAGCCCAGAAGCGGGAGCCTACGAGCAGTACTTC.

The rearrangement links TRBV9 to TRBJ2-4, with TRBD1 as a possible D gene (5 bases). Trimming cost V 0 bases and J 8 bases, with 18 bases left between them. Germline-derived CDR1 and CDR2 are SGDLS and YYNGEE. The CDR3 spans 16 residues. This chain's CDR3 is CASSVGGRGLGYIQYF. The CDR3, as DNA: TGTGCCAGCAGCGTAGGAGGTAGGGGCCTAGGGTACATTCAGTACTTC.

The gene calls are TRBV10-1 and TRBJ1-3, with a tentative D call TRBD1 (6 bases). The V gene lost 7 bases and the J gene lost 2 bases, with 18 bases spanning the gap. The CDR3 spans 16 residues. Germline V gives CDR1 WNHNN, CDR2 SYGVQD (reference sequence). CDR3 loop: CASTDHRATTGNTIYF. The CDR3 region has the DNA TGCGCCAGCACGGACCACAGGGCCACCACTGGAAACACCATATATTTT.

Comment on this clone: The identical CDR3 is also encoded by other nucleotide sequences in the sample. The chain combines TRBV2 with TRBJ1-1, with 7 bases fitting TRBD1. Per the germline V gene, CDR1 is SNHLY and CDR2 is FYNNEI. Unmatched junction bases numbered 20, after V lost 8 bases and J lost 8 bases. This CDR3 region has 16 residues. The CDR3 here is CASAFVLGQSITEAFF. CDR3 coding DNA: TGTGCCAGCGCCTTTGTTCTGGGACAGTCAATCACCGAAGCTTTCTTT. Full variable domain (remainder filled in from reference TRBV2 and TRBJ1-1): EPEVTQTPSHQVTQMGQEVILRCVPISNHLYFYWYRQILGQKVEFLVSFYNNEISEKSEIFDDQFSVERPDGSNFTLKIRSTKLEDSAMYFCASAFVLGQSITEAFFGQGTRLTVV.

J is TRBJ2-5 and V is TRBV29-1; 7 bases agree with TRBD1. The V segment lost 1 base and the J segment 5 bases; nucleotides outside the gene matches: 10. The germline gives CDR1 SQVTM, CDR2 ANQGSEA. The CDR3 is made up of 15 amino acids. The chain's CDR3 is CSVEGHRGARETQYF. In DNA, the CDR3 is TGCAGCGTTGAAGGGCACAGGGGAGCGAGGGAGACCCAGTACTTC.

The table lists this clone with a few counts. CDR3 coding DNA: TGCAGCGTTGTTTCAGGGGGAGTCCACGAGCAGTACTTC. This sequence encodes CSVVSGGVHEQYF. V is TRBV29-1 and J is TRBJ2-5; 7 positions agree with TRBD1. The DNA end is more similar to TRBJ2-7, so the J call may be wrong. Per the germline V gene, CDR1 is SQVTM and CDR2 is ANQGSEA. The CDR3 covers 13 residues.

The rearrangement links TRBV11-3 to TRBJ2-1; tentatively, D is TRBD2 (6 bases). Germline values: CDR1 SGHNT, CDR2 YENEEA. Trimming removed 7 bases at V and 4 bases at J, with 20 bases between. The CDR3 consists of 16 residues. CDR3 protein: CASTRSYGGGYNEQFF. The CDR3 region has the DNA TGTGCCAGCACGCGTAGTTACGGAGGAGGGTACAATGAGCAGTTCTTC.

Written as DNA, the CDR3 is TGTGCCAGCAGTTACTCGCTCCAGGGGCGAAATCAGCCCCAGCATTTT. Translating gives CASSYSLQGRNQPQHF. The rearrangement joins TRBV6-6 to TRBJ1-5, with D maybe TRBD1 (6 bases). Germline loops: CDR1 MNHNY, CDR2 SVGAGI (reference sequence). CDR3 length: 16 amino acids. V lost 0 bases and J lost 4, with 13 bases in between.

V gene TRBV27 combines with J gene TRBJ1-2; the match to TRBD1 covers 9 bases. Germline-derived CDR1 and CDR2 are MNHEY and SMNVEV (reference sequence). CDR3 size: 13 residues. With 7 bases clipped from V and 8 bases from J, the junction kept 8 bases outside the gene matches. The CDR3 region is CASIVNRGRGYTF. The CDR3 bases are TGTGCCAGCATTGTAAACAGGGGGCGAGGCTACACCTTC.

V is TRBV2 and J is TRBJ1-2, with 7 positions matching TRBD1. This CDR3 has 15 residues. Germline loops: CDR1 SNHLY, CDR2 FYNNEI. V lost 6 bases to trimming and J lost 0 bases; unmatched junction nucleotides: 7. CDR3 coding DNA: TGTGCCAGCAGCCCCCGGACAGGTACTAACTATGGCTACACCTTC. Its translation is CASSPRTGTNYGYTF.

In the case of this clone: The junction differs from germline at one of its ends, possibly a read error. V and J are TRBV7-9 and TRBJ1-2; D ambiguous. The CDR3 runs to 13 residues. Germline lookup yields CDR1 SEHNR and CDR2 FQNEAQ (reference sequence). The CDR3 sequence is CSSTPGGHYGYTF. The CDR3 DNA reads as TGTTCCAGCACCCCGGGAGGGCACTATGGCTACACCTTC.

In its sample, this clone was seen once. Germline is not matched at one junction end, which may reflect a read error. This rearrangement joins TRBV7-9 to TRBJ1-2, with TRBD1 identical over 10 bases. The CDR3 consists of 15 residues. Germline V gives CDR1 SEHNR, CDR2 FQNEAQ (reference sequence). In DNA form, the CDR3 reads TGTTCCAGCAGCGCTATTTTGACAGGGGGCCATGGCTACACCTTC. The encoded protein is CSSSAILTGGHGYTF.

This clone was counted only a few times. This chain joins TRBV28 and TRBJ2-3, with TRBD2 as a possible D gene (5 bases). V was shortened by 3 bases and J by 3 bases, with 10 bases between the two germline ends. The germline gives CDR1 MDHEN, CDR2 SYDVKM. The CDR3 loop spans 14 amino acids. The CDR3: CASSFRADTDTQYF. The CDR3 DNA is TGTGCCAGCAGTTTCCGAGCGGATACAGATACGCAGTATTTT.

This chain uses TRBV10-1 with TRBJ1-1; perhaps TRBD1 as D (6 bases). Germline V gives CDR1 WNHNN, CDR2 SYGVQD (reference sequence). This CDR3 has 15 amino acids. Trimming took 6 bases from V and 7 from J, leaving 21 bases between them. CDR3 region: CASRVDRNGLSEAFF. The CDR3 nucleotides are TGCGCCAGCAGGGTAGACAGGAACGGACTCAGTGAAGCTTTCTTT.

This CDR3 is CAWSGERIGGKLFF. DNA for the CDR3: TGTGCCTGGAGTGGCGAGCGAATAGGGGGAAAACTGTTTTTT. The rearrangement joins TRBV30 to TRBJ1-4; D is perhaps TRBD1 (6 bases). Germline-derived CDR1 and CDR2 are GTSNPN and SVGIG (reference sequence). The CDR3 has 14 amino acids. The germline V and J ends were trimmed by 1 base and 10 bases, with 16 bases remaining between them.

This rearrangement joins TRBV7-9 to TRBJ1-2, with D possibly TRBD1 on 6 matching bases. Trimming stripped 8 bases from V and 2 bases from J, with 15 bases between. The CDR3 is 14 amino acids. Germline loops: CDR1 SEHNR, CDR2 FQNEAQ (reference sequence). Here the CDR3 reads CASRAGGANYGYTF. For the CDR3, the DNA is TGTGCCAGCCGGGCCGGGGGGGCAAACTATGGCTACACCTTC.

The chain uses TRBV7-9 and TRBJ2-4, with TRBD1 matching over 10 bases. CDR1 is SEHNR, CDR2 FQNEAQ, per germline (reference sequence). V lost 4 bases to trimming and J lost 6 bases; unmatched junction nucleotides: 9. The CDR3 runs to 16 residues. The DNA of the CDR3 is TGTGCCAGCAGCTACACTGGGACAGGGGCTTCAAACATTCAGTACTTC. Residues: CASSYTGTGASNIQYF.

The J gene is TRBJ1-2, the V gene TRBV5-1; D possibly corresponds to TRBD1 (6 bases). Trimming left V 4 bases short and J 7 bases short, with 17 bases between. The CDR3 has 14 residues. Looked up from germline, CDR1 is SGHRS and CDR2 is YFSETQ. CDR3 amino acids: CASSPSGTPTGYTF. The DNA of the CDR3 is TGCGCCAGCAGCCCCTCCGGGACACCGACTGGCTACACCTTC.